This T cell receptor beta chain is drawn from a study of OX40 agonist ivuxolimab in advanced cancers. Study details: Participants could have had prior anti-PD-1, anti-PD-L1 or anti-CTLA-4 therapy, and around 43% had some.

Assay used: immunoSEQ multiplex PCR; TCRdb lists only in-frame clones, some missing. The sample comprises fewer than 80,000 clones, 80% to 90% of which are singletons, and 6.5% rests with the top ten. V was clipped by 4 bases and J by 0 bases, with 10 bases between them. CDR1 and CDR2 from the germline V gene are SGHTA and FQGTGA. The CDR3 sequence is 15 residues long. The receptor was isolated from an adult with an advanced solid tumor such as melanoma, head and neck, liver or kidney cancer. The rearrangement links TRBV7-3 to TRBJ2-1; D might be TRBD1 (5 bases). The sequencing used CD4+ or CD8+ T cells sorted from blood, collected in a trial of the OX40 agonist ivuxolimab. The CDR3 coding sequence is TGTGCCAGCAGCTCCCAGGGTATCTCCTACAATGAGCAGTTCTTC. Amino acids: CASSSQGISYNEQFF.